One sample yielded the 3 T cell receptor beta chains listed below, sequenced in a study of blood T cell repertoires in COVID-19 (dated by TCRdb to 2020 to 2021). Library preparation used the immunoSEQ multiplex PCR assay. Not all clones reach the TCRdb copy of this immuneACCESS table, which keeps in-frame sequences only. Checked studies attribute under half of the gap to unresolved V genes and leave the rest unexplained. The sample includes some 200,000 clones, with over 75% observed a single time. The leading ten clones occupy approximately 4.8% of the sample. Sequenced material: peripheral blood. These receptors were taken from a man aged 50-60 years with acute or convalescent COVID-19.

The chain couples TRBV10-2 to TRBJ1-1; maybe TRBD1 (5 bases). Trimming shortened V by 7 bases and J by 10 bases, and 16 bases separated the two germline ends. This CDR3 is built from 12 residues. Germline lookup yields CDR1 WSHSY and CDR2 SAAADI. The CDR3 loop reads CASMGGGTGAFF. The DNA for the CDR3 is TGCGCCAGCATGGGGGGAGGGACCGGAGCTTTCTTT.

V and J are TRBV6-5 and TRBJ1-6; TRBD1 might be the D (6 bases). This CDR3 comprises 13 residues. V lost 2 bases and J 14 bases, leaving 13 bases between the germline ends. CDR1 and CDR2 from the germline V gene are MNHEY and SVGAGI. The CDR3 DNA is TGTGCCAGCAGTTACCAATCCGACAGGTCCCTCCACTTT. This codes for CASSYQSDRSLHF.

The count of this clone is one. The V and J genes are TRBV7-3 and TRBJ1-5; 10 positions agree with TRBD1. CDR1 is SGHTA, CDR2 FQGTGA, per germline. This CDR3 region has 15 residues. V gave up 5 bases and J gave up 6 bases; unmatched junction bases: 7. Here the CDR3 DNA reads TGTGCCAGCAGCCCAGGGACAGGGGCCAGTCAGCCCCAGCATTTT. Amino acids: CASSPGTGASQPQHF.